The rows below give T cell receptor beta chains drawn from one sample of a study of blood T cell repertoires in COVID-19. The table came from immunoSEQ multiplex PCR; TCRdb's copy has only in-frame clones and leaves some out. The data hold 20,000 to 30,000 clones, with about 71% observed a single time. The specimen sequenced was peripheral blood. The receptors stem from a man in his 60s with active or convalescent COVID-19. CDR3s include the opening cysteine and the closing phenylalanine or tryptophan. The D gene is left open where the match is weak. The listing skips clone size in some rows; elsewhere it reads once, few, many or a size class.

>TRBV30|NA|TRBJ1-2|TRBD1
TGTGCCTACTGGGGGACAGGTTACGGCTACACCTTC
CAYWGTGYGYTF
>TRBV15|NA|TRBJ1-2|NA
TGTGCCACCAGCAGGAAATTAGTTGAGCAGGGGTTCTATGGCTACACCTTC
CATSRKLVEQGFYGYTF
>TRBV27|NA|TRBJ2-7|NA
TGTGCCAGCAGTTTGGGAGGGGGAATATGGGAGCAGTACTTC
CASSLGGGIWEQYF
>TRBV6-6|NA|TRBJ1-2|TRBD1
TGTGCCAGCAGGGGGACAGGGCTGATCGCCGACTATGGCTACACCTTC
CASRGTGLIADYGYTF
>TRBV6-5|NA|TRBJ1-1|NA
TGTGCCAGCAGTTACCGCGGAATGGTGAACACTGAAGCTTTCTTT
CASSYRGMVNTEAFF
>TRBV5-4|few|TRBJ2-1|TRBD2
TGTGCCAGCAGCTTGGATAGCGGGCGGTACAATGAGCAGTTCTTC
CASSLDSGRYNEQFF
>TRBV7-8|few|TRBJ2-7|NA
TGTGCCAGCAGCCCAATAGGGAGGTACTACGAGCAGTACTTC
CASSPIGRYYEQYF
>TRBV30|few|TRBJ2-7|NA
TGTGCCTGGAGTGTATTCAGCGGGCTTCCGTGGGAGCAGTACTTC
CAWSVFSGLPWEQYF
>TRBV6-5|NA|TRBJ2-7|NA
TGTGCCAGCAGCCCCGGGGTGCCTTATATATACTTC
CASSPGVPYIYF
>TRBV19|few|TRBJ2-5|TRBD2
TGTGCCAGTAGTATAACTAGCGGGAGTCAGGAGACCCAGTACTTC
CASSITSGSQETQYF
>TRBV7-8|NA|TRBJ2-7|TRBD2
TGTGCCAGCAGCTTTCCTCTAGGGACTAGCGGGACCTACGAGCAGTACTTC
CASSFPLGTSGTYEQYF
>TRBV24-1|once|TRBJ2-3|TRBD1
TGTGCCACCAGTGATGGGGACAGAGGGCGCGCGGGAGATACGCAGTATTTT
CATSDGDRGRAGDTQYF
>TRBV27|NA|TRBJ1-2|NA
TGTGCCAGCAGTTTATGGGGACAAAGGTCCGCCCTTAACTATGGCTACACCTTC
CASSLWGQRSALNYGYTF
>TRBV28|NA|TRBJ2-7|NA
TGTGCCAGCAGTTCCAGACAGGTGGGTCGCTACGAGCAGTACTTC
CASSSRQVGRYEQYF
>TRBV19|NA|TRBJ1-5|TRBD1
TGTGCCAGTAACACAGGGGTCTGGGGTCAGCCCCAGCATTTT
CASNTGVWGQPQHF
>TRBV18|few|TRBJ1-2|NA
TGTGCCAGCTCACTTAAAGAATGGCACACCTTC
CASSLKEWHTF
>TRBV2|NA|TRBJ1-2|TRBD1
TGTGCCGGCAGTAAAGACAGGGGGGGTTATGGCTACACCTTC
CAGSKDRGGYGYTF
>TRBV28|NA|TRBJ1-2|NA
TGTGCCAGCAGTTTGGGGCAGGGGTTAGGTGGCTACACCTTC
CASSLGQGLGGYTF
>TRBV5-1|NA|TRBJ1-2|TRBD1
TGCGCCAGCAGCTCCCAACAGGGGGAGGGCTACACCTTC
CASSSQQGEGYTF
>TRBV5-1|NA|TRBJ2-5|NA
TGCGCCAGCAGCTTGGGCATGGACGGGGATGGGTCGACCCAGTACTTC
CASSLGMDGDGSTQYF
>TRBV6-5|few|TRBJ1-2|NA
TGTGCCAGCAGTTACTCAGGTCGCGAGGGCTATGGCTACACCTTC
CASSYSGREGYGYTF
>TRBV10-1|NA|TRBJ1-3|NA
TGCACCAGCAGTGATCTACCGTCAATTGGAAACACCATATATTTT
CTSSDLPSIGNTIYF
>TRBV23-1|NA|TRBJ2-7|NA
TGCGCCAGCAGTCAATTGCGGGAACTGAGATACGAGCAGTACTTC
CASSQLRELRYEQYF
>TRBV11-2|NA|TRBJ1-4|NA
TGTGCCAGCAGCCGAATTTCAGGGAAGAATGAAAAACTGTTTTTT
CASSRISGKNEKLFF
>TRBV14|NA|TRBJ2-2|NA
TGTGCCAGCAGCCAAGATTTACCGGGGAACACCGGGGAGCTGTTTTTT
CASSQDLPGNTGELFF
>TRBV5-1|NA|TRBJ1-2|TRBD1
TGCGCCAGCAGCCCGCCGACGACAGGGTTTGGCTACACCTTC
CASSPPTTGFGYTF
>TRBV9|medium-sized|TRBJ1-4|TRBD1
TGTGCCAGCAGTCGGGGGACAGGAAATGAAAAACTGTTTTTT
CASSRGTGNEKLFF
>TRBV3-1/TRBV3-2|NA|TRBJ1-6|TRBD1
TGTGCCAGCAGCCTTCTTAGGACAGGGGGTAATTCACCCCTCCACTTT
CASSLLRTGGNSPLHF
>TRBV10-3|few|TRBJ2-7|NA
TGTGCCATCAGTGAGTCGGCTAGTAACGAGCAGTACTTC
CAISESASNEQYF
>TRBV9|once|TRBJ1-2|TRBD1
TGTGCCAGCAGCGTAGTAAGGTGGGACAGTTCTAACTATGGCTACACCTTC
CASSVVRWDSSNYGYTF
>TRBV5-4|NA|TRBJ2-1|TRBD2
TGTGCCAGCAGCTTGGCCCTCAATCCGAACCGGGAGGGCTTTGGGGAGCAGTTCTTC
CASSLALNPNREGFGEQFF
>TRBV9|few|TRBJ2-5|TRBD1
TGTGCCAGCAGCGGACCGGGACAGGGGCGGGAGACCCAGTACTTC
CASSGPGQGRETQYF
>TRBV5-4|NA|TRBJ1-3|TRBD1
TGTGCCAGCAGCTTTGACAGGGAAGAAGAAAACACCATATATTTT
CASSFDREEENTIYF
>TRBV2|NA|TRBJ1-1|NA
TGTGCCAGCAGTTGGGAGGAGGGAGTTGGCACTGAAGCTTTCTTT
CASSWEEGVGTEAFF
>TRBV19|few|TRBJ2-1|TRBD1
TGTGCCAGTAGTATAAAGACAGGGAGCTCCTACAATGAGCAGTTCTTC
CASSIKTGSSYNEQFF
>TRBV10-3|NA|TRBJ1-5|NA
TGTGCCATCAGTGCCGGGAATAGCAATCAGCCCCAGCATTTT
CAISAGNSNQPQHF
>TRBV2|NA|TRBJ2-7|TRBD1
TGTGCCAGCGGGGGGACAGGGCAATCCTACGAGCAGTACTTC
CASGGTGQSYEQYF
>TRBV11-2|NA|TRBJ1-2|NA
TGTGCCAGCAGCTTAGGTGCGGCGAACTATGGCTACACCTTC
CASSLGAANYGYTF
>TRBV30|few|TRBJ2-2|NA
TGTGCCTGGAGTCTCCTGCGAGCCGGGGAGCTGTTTTTT
CAWSLLRAGELFF
>TRBV4-1|medium-sized|TRBJ1-4|NA
TGCGCCAGCAGGTTGGTTTCGCGGGGCCCTGAAAAACTGTTTTTT
CASRLVSRGPEKLFF
>TRBV27|few|TRBJ2-7|TRBD2
TGTGCCAGTAGGCGACGGGGGGTAGCGCCCTACGAGCAGTACTTC
CASRRRGVAPYEQYF
>TRBV6-5|few|TRBJ2-2|NA
TGTGCCAGCAGTTACGGTTGGGCCCCGAACACCGGGGAGCTGTTTTTT
CASSYGWAPNTGELFF
>TRBV12-3/TRBV12-4|few|TRBJ1-2|NA
TGTGCCAGCAGCGACAGTGATAACTATGGCTACACCTTC
CASSDSDNYGYTF
>TRBV9|NA|TRBJ2-7|TRBD2
TGTGCCAGCAGCTCACAGACTAGCGGGAGATCCTACGAGCAGTACTTC
CASSSQTSGRSYEQYF
>TRBV6-5|once|TRBJ1-5|TRBD1
TGTGCCAGCAGTTACAATCAGGGGGGTCAGCCCCAGCATTTT
CASSYNQGGQPQHF
>TRBV7-2|NA|TRBJ1-4|TRBD1
TGTGCCAGCAGCTTAGCCTTCAGACAGGGGGGAGGAGAAAAACTGTTTTTT
CASSLAFRQGGGEKLFF